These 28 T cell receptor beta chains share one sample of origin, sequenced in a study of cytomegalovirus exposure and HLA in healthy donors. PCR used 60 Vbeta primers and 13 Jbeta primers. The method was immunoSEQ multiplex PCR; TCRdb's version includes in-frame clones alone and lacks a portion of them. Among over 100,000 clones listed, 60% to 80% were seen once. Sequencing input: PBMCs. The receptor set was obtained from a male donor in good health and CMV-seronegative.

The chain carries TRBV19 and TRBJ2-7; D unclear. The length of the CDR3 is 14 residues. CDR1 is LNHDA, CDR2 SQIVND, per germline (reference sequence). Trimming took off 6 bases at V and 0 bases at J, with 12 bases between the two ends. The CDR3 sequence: CASSPSADSYEQYF. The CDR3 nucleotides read TGTGCCAGTAGCCCCTCCGCGGACTCCTACGAGCAGTACTTC.

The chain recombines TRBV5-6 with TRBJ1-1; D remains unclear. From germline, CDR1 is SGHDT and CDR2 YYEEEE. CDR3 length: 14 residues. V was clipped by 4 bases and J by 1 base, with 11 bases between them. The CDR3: CASSPLYPNTEAFF. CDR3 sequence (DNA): TGTGCCAGCAGCCCACTGTATCCGAACACTGAAGCTTTCTTT. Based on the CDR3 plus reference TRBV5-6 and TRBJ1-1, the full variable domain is DAGVTQSPTHLIKTRGQQVTLRCSPKSGHDTVSWYQQALGQGPQFIFQYYEEEERQRGNFPDRFSGHQFPNYSSELNVNALLLGDSALYLCASSPLYPNTEAFFGQGTRLTVV.

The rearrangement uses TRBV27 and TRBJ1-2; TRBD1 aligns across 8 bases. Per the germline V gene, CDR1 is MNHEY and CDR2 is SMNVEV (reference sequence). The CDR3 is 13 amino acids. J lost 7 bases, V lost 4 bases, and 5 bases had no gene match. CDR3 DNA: TGTGCCAGCAGTTATGACAGGGGCCGTGGCTACACCTTC. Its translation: CASSYDRGRGYTF.

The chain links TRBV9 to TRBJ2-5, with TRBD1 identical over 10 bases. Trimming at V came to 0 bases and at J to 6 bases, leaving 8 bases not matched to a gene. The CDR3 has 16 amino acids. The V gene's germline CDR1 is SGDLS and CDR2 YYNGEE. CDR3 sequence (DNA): TGTGCCAGCAGCGTAGGGGACAGGGGCGAGGTCCAGACCCAGTACTTC. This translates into CASSVGDRGEVQTQYF.

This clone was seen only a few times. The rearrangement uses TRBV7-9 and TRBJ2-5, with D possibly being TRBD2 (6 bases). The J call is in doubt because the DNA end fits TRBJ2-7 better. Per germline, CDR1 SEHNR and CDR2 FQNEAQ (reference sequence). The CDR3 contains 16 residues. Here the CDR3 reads CASSLTLPGLPYEQYF. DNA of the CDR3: TGTGCCAGCAGCTTAACTTTACCGGGACTTCCCTACGAGCAGTACTTC.

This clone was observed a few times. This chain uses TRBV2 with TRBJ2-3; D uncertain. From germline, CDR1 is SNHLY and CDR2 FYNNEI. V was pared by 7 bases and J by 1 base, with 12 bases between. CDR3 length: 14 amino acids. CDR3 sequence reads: CASKFELGTDTQYF. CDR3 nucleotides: TGTGCCAGCAAGTTTGAGCTGGGCACAGATACGCAGTATTTT.

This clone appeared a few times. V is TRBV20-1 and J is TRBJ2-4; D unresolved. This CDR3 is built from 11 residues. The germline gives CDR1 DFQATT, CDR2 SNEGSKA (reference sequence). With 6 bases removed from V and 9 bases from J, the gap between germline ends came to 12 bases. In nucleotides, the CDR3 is TGCAGTGCATCTAGATCCGGCATTCAGTACTTC. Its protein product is CSASRSGIQYF.

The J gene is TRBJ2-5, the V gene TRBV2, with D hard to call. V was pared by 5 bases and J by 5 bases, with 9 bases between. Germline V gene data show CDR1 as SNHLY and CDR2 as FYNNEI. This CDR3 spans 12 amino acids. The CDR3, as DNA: TGTGCCAGCAGTTGGTCAGGCGAGACCCAGTACTTC. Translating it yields CASSWSGETQYF.

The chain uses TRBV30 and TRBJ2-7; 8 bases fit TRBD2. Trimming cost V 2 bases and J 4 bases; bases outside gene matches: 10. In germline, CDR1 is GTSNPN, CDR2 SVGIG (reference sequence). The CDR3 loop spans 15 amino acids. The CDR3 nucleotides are TGTGCCTGGAGTAAAGATGGGTCTAGCGGGTACGAGCAGTACTTC. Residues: CAWSKDGSSGYEQYF.

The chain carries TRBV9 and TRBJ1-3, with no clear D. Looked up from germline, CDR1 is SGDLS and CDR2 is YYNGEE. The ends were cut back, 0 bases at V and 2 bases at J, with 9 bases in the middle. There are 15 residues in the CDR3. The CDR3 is CASSVAGNPGNTIYF. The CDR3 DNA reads TGTGCCAGCAGCGTAGCGGGTAACCCTGGAAACACCATATATTTT.

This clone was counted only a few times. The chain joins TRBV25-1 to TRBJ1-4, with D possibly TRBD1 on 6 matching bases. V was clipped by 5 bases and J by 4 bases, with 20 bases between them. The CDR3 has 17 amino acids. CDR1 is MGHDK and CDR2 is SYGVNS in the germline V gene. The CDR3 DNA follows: TGTGCCAGCAGTAAGTCCAGGGGCGGAAACATTAATGAAAAACTGTTTTTT. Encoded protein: CASSKSRGGNINEKLFF.

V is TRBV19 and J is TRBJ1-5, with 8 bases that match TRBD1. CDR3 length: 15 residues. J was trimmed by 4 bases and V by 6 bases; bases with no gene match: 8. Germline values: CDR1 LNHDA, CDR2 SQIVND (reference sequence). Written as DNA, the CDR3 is TGTGCCAGTAGGAAGGACAGGGCCGAAAATCAGCCCCAGCATTTT. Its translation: CASRKDRAENQPQHF. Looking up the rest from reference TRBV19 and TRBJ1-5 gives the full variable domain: DGGITQSPKYLFRKEGQNVTLSCEQNLNHDAMYWYRQDPGQGLRLIYYSQIVNDFQKGDIAEGYSVSREKKESFPLTVTSAQKNPTAFYLCASRKDRAENQPQHFGDGTRLSIL.

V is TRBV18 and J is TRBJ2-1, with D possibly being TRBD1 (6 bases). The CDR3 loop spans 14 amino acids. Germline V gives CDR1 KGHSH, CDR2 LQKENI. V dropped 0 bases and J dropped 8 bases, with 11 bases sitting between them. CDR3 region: CASSPPGHTDEQFF. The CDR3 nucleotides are TGTGCCAGCTCACCACCGGGACATACGGATGAGCAGTTCTTC.

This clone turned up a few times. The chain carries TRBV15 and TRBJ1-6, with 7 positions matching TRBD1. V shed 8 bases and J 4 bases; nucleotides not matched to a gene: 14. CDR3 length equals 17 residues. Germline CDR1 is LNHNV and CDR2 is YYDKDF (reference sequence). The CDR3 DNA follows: TGTGCCACCGTCCGGAGGGACGGGACAGTATATAATTCACCCCTCCACTTT. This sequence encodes CATVRRDGTVYNSPLHF. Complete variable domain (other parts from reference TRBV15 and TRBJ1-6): DAMVIQNPRYQVTQFGKPVTLSCSQTLNHNVMYWYQQKSSQAPKLLFHYYDKDFNNEADTPDNFQSRRPNTSFCFLDIRSPGLGDTAMYLCATVRRDGTVYNSPLHFGNGTRLTVT.

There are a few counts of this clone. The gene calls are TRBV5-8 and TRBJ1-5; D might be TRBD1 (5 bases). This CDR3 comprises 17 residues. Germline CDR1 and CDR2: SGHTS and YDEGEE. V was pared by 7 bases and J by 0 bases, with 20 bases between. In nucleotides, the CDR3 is TGTGCCAGCGTCGATCCGGGACTTCGATATAGCAATCAGCCCCAGCATTTT. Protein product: CASVDPGLRYSNQPQHF.

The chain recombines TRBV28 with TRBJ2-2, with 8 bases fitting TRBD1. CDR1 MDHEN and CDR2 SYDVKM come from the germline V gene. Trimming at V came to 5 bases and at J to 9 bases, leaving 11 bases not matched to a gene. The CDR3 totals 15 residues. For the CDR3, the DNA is TGTGCCAGCAGTCCTGAGGATCAGGGGGCAAGGGAGCTGTTTTTT. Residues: CASSPEDQGARELFF. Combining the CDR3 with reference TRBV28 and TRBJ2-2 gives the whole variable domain DVKVTQSSRYLVKRTGEKVFLECVQDMDHENMFWYRQDPGLGLRLIYFSYDVKMKEKGDIPEGYSVSREKKERFSLILESASTNQTSMYLCASSPEDQGARELFFGEGSRLTVL.

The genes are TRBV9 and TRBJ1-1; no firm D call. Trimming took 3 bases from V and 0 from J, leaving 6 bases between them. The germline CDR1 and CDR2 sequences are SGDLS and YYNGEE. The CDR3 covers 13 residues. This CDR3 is CASSASVNTEAFF. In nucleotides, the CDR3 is TGTGCCAGCAGCGCTTCAGTGAACACTGAAGCTTTCTTT.

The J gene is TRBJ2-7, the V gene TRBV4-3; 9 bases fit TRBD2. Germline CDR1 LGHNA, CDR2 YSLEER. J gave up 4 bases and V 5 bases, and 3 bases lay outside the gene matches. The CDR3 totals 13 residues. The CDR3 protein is CASSALAGYEQYF. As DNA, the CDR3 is TGCGCCAGCAGCGCCCTAGCGGGGTACGAGCAGTACTTC.

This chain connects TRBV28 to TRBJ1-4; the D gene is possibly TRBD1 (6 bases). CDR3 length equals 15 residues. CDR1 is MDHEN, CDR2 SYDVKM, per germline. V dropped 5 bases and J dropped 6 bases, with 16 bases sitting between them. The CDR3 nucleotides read TGTGCCAGCAGTCCGGGGGGGCGCGAAGATGAAAAACTGTTTTTT. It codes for CASSPGGREDEKLFF.

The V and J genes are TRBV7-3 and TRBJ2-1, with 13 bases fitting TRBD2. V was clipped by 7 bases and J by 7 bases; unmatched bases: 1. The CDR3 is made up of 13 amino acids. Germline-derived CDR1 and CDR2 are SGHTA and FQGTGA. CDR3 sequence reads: CASTTSGGNEQFF. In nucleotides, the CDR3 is TGTGCCAGCACGACTAGCGGGGGGAATGAGCAGTTCTTC. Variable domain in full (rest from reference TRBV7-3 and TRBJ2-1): GAGVSQTPSNKVTEKGKYVELRCDPISGHTALYWYRQSLGQGPEFLIYFQGTGAADDSGLPNDRFFAVRPEGSVSTLKIQRTERGDSAVYLCASTTSGGNEQFFGPGTRLTVL.

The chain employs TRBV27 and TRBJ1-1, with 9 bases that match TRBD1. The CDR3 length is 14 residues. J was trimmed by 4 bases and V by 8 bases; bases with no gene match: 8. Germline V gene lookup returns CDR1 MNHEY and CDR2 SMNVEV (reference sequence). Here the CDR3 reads CASGGQGAGTEAFF. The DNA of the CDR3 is TGTGCCAGCGGGGGACAGGGTGCGGGCACTGAAGCTTTCTTT.

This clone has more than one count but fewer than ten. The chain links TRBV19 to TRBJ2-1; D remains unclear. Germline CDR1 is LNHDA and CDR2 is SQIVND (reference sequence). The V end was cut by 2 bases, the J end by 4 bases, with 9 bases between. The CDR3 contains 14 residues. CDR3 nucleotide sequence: TGTGCCAGTAGTATATACGACTTTTACAATGAGCAGTTCTTC. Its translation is CASSIYDFYNEQFF.

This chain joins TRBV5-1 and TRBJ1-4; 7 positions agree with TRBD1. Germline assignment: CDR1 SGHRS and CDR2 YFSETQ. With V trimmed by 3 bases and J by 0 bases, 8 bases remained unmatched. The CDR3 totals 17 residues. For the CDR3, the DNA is TGCGCCAGCAGCTCCGGACAGGTGGGGGCAACTAATGAAAAACTGTTTTTT. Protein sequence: CASSSGQVGATNEKLFF.

CDR3 sequence reads: CASSVDLAGGALDTQYF. DNA of the CDR3: TGTGCCAGCAGCGTAGATCTAGCGGGAGGGGCCTTGGATACGCAGTATTTT. The chain couples TRBV9 to TRBJ2-3; 12 bases fit TRBD2. V lost 0 bases, J lost 6 bases, and 8 bases stayed unmatched. The germline gives CDR1 SGDLS, CDR2 YYNGEE. The CDR3 covers 17 residues.

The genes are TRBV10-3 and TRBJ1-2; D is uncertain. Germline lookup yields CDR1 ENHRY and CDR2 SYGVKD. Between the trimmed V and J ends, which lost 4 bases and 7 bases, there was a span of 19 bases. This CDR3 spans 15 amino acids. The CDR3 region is CAISVSLEGSGGYTF. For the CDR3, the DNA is TGTGCCATCAGTGTCTCGTTGGAGGGCTCGGGTGGCTACACCTTC.

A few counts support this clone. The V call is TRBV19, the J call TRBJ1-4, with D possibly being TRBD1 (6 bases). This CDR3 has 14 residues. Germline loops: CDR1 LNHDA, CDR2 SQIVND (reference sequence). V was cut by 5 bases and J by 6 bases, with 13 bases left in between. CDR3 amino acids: CASSAQGGDEKLFF. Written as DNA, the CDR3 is TGTGCCAGTAGTGCACAGGGAGGGGATGAAAAACTGTTTTTT.

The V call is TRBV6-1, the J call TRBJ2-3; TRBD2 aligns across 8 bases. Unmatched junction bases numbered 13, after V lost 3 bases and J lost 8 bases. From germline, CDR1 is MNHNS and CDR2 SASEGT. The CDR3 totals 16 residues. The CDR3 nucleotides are TGTGCCAGCAGTGATGCAGCGGGGGCCAACTCAGGTACGCAGTATTTT. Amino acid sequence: CASSDAAGANSGTQYF.

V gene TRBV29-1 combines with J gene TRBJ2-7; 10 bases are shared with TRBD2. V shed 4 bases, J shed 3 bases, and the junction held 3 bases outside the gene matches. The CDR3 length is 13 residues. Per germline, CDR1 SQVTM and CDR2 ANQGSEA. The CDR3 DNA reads TGCAGCGTTGTTCAGCGGGAGGGCTACGAGCAGTACTTC. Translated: CSVVQREGYEQYF.